This TCR beta chain was recorded in a study of post-analysis software for immune sequencing data. Study-level background: Multiple sclerosis in the patients followed relapsing-remitting, secondary progressive and progressive-relapsing courses.

As for this clonotype: Its antigen is unknown.

CDR3 size: 14 residues. Germline CDR1 is ENHRY and CDR2 is SYGVKD. V was clipped by 9 bases and J by 3 bases; unmatched bases: 6. General study points: Among 5 or 6 TRBV segments more frequent in patients than controls were TRBV5-6, TRBV5-1 and TRBV20-1. Significantly decreased normalized Chao1 diversity was recorded for multiple sclerosis patients relative to controls. Samples prepared in the same batch strongly co-clustered by F measure.

TCR beta libraries were prepared from cDNA with unique molecular identifiers. With roughly 1 to 11 million T cells as the source, some 510,000 cDNA molecules resulted. Each CDR3 protein is one row after TCRdb ran MiXCR on the PCR reads. The sample has 430,000 or so distinct CDR3 sequences; less than 40% are singletons. The chain recombines TRBV10-3 with TRBJ2-3; TRBD2 agrees at 10 bases. This receptor was taken from a girl aged 2-15 years with multiple sclerosis. Sequenced material: blood. In DNA form, the CDR3 reads TGTGCCATTCAAGCGGGAGGGCCGACAGATACGCAGTATTTT. This translates into CAIQAGGPTDTQYF.